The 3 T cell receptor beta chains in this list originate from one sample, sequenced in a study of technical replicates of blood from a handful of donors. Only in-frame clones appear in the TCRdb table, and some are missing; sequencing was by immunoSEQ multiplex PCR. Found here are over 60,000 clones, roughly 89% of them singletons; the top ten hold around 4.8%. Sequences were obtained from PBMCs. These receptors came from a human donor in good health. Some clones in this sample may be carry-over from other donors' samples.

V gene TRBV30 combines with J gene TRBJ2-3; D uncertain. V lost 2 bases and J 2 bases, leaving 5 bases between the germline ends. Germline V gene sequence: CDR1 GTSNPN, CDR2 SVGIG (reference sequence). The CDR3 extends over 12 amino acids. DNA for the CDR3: TGTGCCTGGAGTTCAAACACAGATACGCAGTATTTT. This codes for CAWSSNTDTQYF.

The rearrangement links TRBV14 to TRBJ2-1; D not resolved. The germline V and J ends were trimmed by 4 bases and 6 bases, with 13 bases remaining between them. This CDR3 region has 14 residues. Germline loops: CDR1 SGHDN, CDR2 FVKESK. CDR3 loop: CASSPRGLSNEQFF. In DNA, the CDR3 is TGTGCCAGCAGCCCCCGAGGTCTCAGCAATGAGCAGTTCTTC.

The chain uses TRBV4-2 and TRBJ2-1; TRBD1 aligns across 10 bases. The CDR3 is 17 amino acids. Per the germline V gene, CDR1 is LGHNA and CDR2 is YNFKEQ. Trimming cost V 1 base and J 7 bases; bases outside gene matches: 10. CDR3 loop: CASSQGGGQGIRNEQFF. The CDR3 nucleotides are TGTGCCAGCAGCCAAGGGGGGGGACAGGGGATTAGAAATGAGCAGTTCTTC.